This entry lists 5 T cell receptor beta chains sequenced from one sample in a study of blood T cell repertoires in COVID-19. Some clones are missing from TCRdb's copy, which holds only in-frame ones; the method was immunoSEQ multiplex PCR. In the table there are about 250,000 clones, around 80% of which are singletons. Sample: PBMCs or T cells enriched from blood (not recorded which). The receptors derive from a man between 40 and 49 years old who had been exposed to COVID-19.

The chain joins TRBV10-2 to TRBJ2-5; maybe TRBD1 (6 bases). The germline gives CDR1 WSHSY, CDR2 SAAADI. The CDR3 runs 17 residues. V lost 0 bases, J lost 7 bases, and 21 bases lay in between. The DNA of the CDR3 is TGCGCCAGCAGTGAGTCGAGGGACATCCCCCCCCGAGGGACCCAGTACTTC. This gives the protein CASSESRDIPPRGTQYF.

This rearrangement joins TRBV10-2 to TRBJ2-7, with TRBD2 matching 14 bases. Germline CDR1 reads WSHSY; CDR2 reads SAAADI. Unmatched junction bases numbered 7, after V lost 1 base and J lost 2 bases. CDR3 length equals 18 residues. CDR3 residues: CASSELGLAGEGTYEQYF. The CDR3 bases are TGCGCCAGCAGTGAGTTGGGACTAGCGGGAGAGGGGACCTACGAGCAGTACTTC.

This chain links TRBV14 with TRBJ2-1, with D possibly matching TRBD1 (6 bases). There are 13 residues in the CDR3. V shed 4 bases and J shed 8 bases, with 12 bases lying between them. Germline CDR1 is SGHDN and CDR2 is FVKESK. The CDR3 is CASSRQAVHEQFF. The CDR3 bases are TGTGCCAGCAGCCGACAGGCCGTCCATGAGCAGTTCTTC.

J is TRBJ2-7 and V is TRBV19, with D perhaps matching TRBD2 (6 bases). The V and J ends lost 5 bases and 0 bases respectively, with 11 bases between them. The germline gives CDR1 LNHDA, CDR2 SQIVND (reference sequence). The CDR3 has 14 amino acids. In DNA form, the CDR3 reads TGTGCCAGTAGTCGCCGGGACTTCTCCTACGAGCAGTACTTC. Its translation is CASSRRDFSYEQYF.

There are a few counts of this clone. The chain combines TRBV4-1 with TRBJ2-6, with a weak D call TRBD2 (6 bases). Germline V gives CDR1 MGHRA, CDR2 YSYEKL. CDR3 length: 16 residues. Trimming left V 0 bases short and J 3 bases short, with 9 bases between. Written as DNA, the CDR3 is TGCGCCAGCAGCCAAGATGGGGGGTTTGGGGCCAACGTCCTGACTTTC. Translated: CASSQDGGFGANVLTF.